The clone carrying this T cell receptor (beta chain) appeared many times. What it binds is unknown. This record belongs to a study of T cells in Graves' hyperthyroidism and ophthalmopathy. The TCR beta CDR3 regions underwent amplification using RNA transcripts as the source. Using the HTBI primer set, a first-round RT-PCR was run on the TCR CDR3. In TCRdb, the multiplex PCR reads were re-called with MiXCR into one record per CDR3 protein. The sample has approximately 410,000 distinct CDR3 sequences, over 12% seen once. Exclusion of patients followed from uncontrolled infection, other autoimmune disease, pregnancy or lactation. Diagnoses were established using clinical symptoms, serum thyroxine and TRAb, thyroid ultrasound and orbital computed tomography. PBMCs stemmed from around 10 ml fresh peripheral blood. Study-wide findings and caveats: By a 13 V-J model, ophthalmopathy was set apart from stable hyperthyroidism.

Losses at the gene ends were 1 base for V and 4 bases for J; bases not matched to a gene: 11. Per the germline V gene, CDR1 is SGHRS and CDR2 is YFSETQ. The CDR3 is 17 residues long. Sample: blood. This chain links TRBV5-1 with TRBJ1-2, with 9 bases aligning to TRBD1. This receptor was identified in a man younger than 30 with Graves' ophthalmopathy. The CDR3 sequence: CASSLYYAGTGIYGYTF. The CDR3 DNA sequence: TGCGCCAGCAGCTTGTATTACGCCGGGACAGGGATCTATGGCTACACCTTC.